This entry lists 26 T cell receptor beta chains sequenced from one sample in a study of control samples from healthy donors and cancer patients (TCRdb year 2020). The method behind the library was the immunoSEQ multiplex PCR assay. TCRdb obtained this table from immuneACCESS and retained in-frame rearrangements with V and J assigned. These tables miss some clones; where compared with another copy, unresolved V genes account for less than half of the shortfall, and the remainder is unexplained. A total of about 12,000 clones appear in this sample, approximately 87% of them only once. The top ten clones comprise 2.5% to 3% of the sample. The specimen was formalin-fixed, paraffin-embedded tissue. Receptors were obtained from a male donor with melanoma.

The chain links TRBV18 to TRBJ1-2; TRBD1 matches 9 bases. In germline, CDR1 is KGHSH, CDR2 LQKENI. The J segment lost 5 bases and the V segment lost 2 bases, leaving 12 bases of the junction unmatched. The CDR3 consists of 17 residues. The CDR3 bases are TGTGCCAGCTCACCAACCGTGGACGGCGGACAGGGGTATGGCTACACCTTC. As protein: CASSPTVDGGQGYGYTF. Complete variable domain (other parts from reference TRBV18 and TRBJ1-2): NAGVMQNPRHLVRRRGQEARLRCSPMKGHSHVYWYRQLPEEGLKFMVYLQKENIIDESGMPKERFSAEFPKEGPSILRIQQVVRGDSAAYFCASSPTVDGGQGYGYTFGSGTRLTVV.

This chain joins TRBV7-8 and TRBJ2-1, with 11 nucleotides matching TRBD2. With V trimmed by 1 base and J by 10 bases, 9 bases remained unmatched. The CDR3 is made up of 16 amino acids. Germline V CDR1 and CDR2: SGHVS, FQNEAQ. CDR3 nucleotides: TGTGCCAGCAGCTTAGAGGGTAGCGGGAGGGGCGAAGAGCAGTTCTTC. Amino acids: CASSLEGSGRGEEQFF.

This sequence joins TRBV6-5 and TRBJ1-3; a weak D match, TRBD1 (5 bases). Deletions cut 5 bases from V and 0 bases from J, with 11 bases between. The CDR3 runs to 15 residues. Germline V CDR1 and CDR2: MNHEY, SVGAGI. CDR3 amino acids: CASSRATDSGNTIYF. The CDR3 DNA is TGTGCCAGCAGTCGCGCGACAGACTCTGGAAACACCATATATTTT.

CDR3 residues: CASSLDRQPVYEQYF. The DNA of the CDR3 is TGTGCCAGCAGCTTAGACAGGCAACCCGTTTACGAGCAGTACTTC. The J gene is TRBJ2-7, the V gene TRBV11-1, with D possibly TRBD1 on 5 matching bases. Germline V gene lookup returns CDR1 SGHAT and CDR2 FQDESV (reference sequence). This CDR3 is built from 15 residues. Between the trimmed V and J ends, which lost 1 base and 4 bases, there was a span of 14 bases.

The chain carries TRBV7-8 and TRBJ1-5, with D unresolved. CDR3 length equals 11 residues. The V end was cut by 5 bases, the J end by 9 bases, with 8 bases between. CDR1 and CDR2 from the germline V gene are SGHVS and FQNEAQ. CDR3 sequence (DNA): TGTGCCAGCAGCGCAGTCGGGCCCCAGCATTTT. Amino acids: CASSAVGPQHF.

The CDR3 nucleotides read TGTGCCAGCAGGCCAGGGGGCAGGGGGTATGGCTACACCTTC. Protein sequence: CASRPGGRGYGYTF. The gene calls are TRBV6-5 and TRBJ1-2, with 8 bases that match TRBD1. The CDR3 consists of 14 residues. With V trimmed by 6 bases and J by 5 bases, 8 bases remained unmatched. Germline CDR1 reads MNHEY; CDR2 reads SVGAGI.

V usage is TRBV14 and J usage is TRBJ2-5; the match to TRBD2 covers 13 bases. This CDR3 spans 17 amino acids. Germline CDR1 and CDR2: SGHDN and FVKESK. V was pared by 3 bases and J by 5 bases, with 9 bases of the junction left unmatched. In nucleotides, the CDR3 is TGTGCCAGCAGCCATGGACTAGCGGGAGTTTCGAGGGAGACCCAGTACTTC. This gives the protein CASSHGLAGVSRETQYF.

The V and J genes are TRBV11-2 and TRBJ1-2; D is uncertain. Germline V gene data show CDR1 as SGHAT and CDR2 as FQNNGV. Trimming removed 3 bases at V and 5 bases at J, with 22 bases between. The CDR3 consists of 17 residues. The CDR3 coding sequence is TGTGCCAGCAGCTTTCGTCTAAAGGGCAGTCTCCTTTATGGCTACACCTTC. Residues: CASSFRLKGSLLYGYTF.

J is TRBJ1-1 and V is TRBV19; 9 bases agree with TRBD1. This CDR3 is 15 amino acids long. After removal of 6 bases from V and 7 bases from J, the junction contained 12 bases not matched to a gene. Germline values: CDR1 LNHDA, CDR2 SQIVND (reference sequence). CDR3 in DNA: TGTGCCAGTAGCCCAAATAACAGGGGGCAAGGTGAAGCTTTCTTT. Protein product: CASSPNNRGQGEAFF.

J is TRBJ1-1 and V is TRBV5-1, with 9 bases matching TRBD1. With V trimmed by 1 base and J by 10 bases, 8 bases remained unmatched. Per the germline V gene, CDR1 is SGHRS and CDR2 is YFSETQ. The CDR3 is 14 amino acids. In DNA, the CDR3 is TGCGCCAGCAGCTTGACCCTGACAGGGGGTACAGCTTTCTTT. This translates into CASSLTLTGGTAFF.

V usage is TRBV5-1 and J usage is TRBJ2-7; D not resolved. Trimming took off 0 bases at V and 3 bases at J, with 10 bases between the two ends. The CDR3 consists of 14 residues. Per germline, CDR1 SGHRS and CDR2 YFSETQ. Written as DNA, the CDR3 is TGCGCCAGCAGCTTGGCCCTTGACGGCTACGAGCAGTACGTC. It yields the protein CASSLALDGYEQYV.

J is TRBJ2-3 and V is TRBV11-2; a weak D match, TRBD2 (5 bases). V was shortened by 6 bases and J by 0 bases, with 19 bases between the two germline ends. Per the germline V gene, CDR1 is SGHAT and CDR2 is FQNNGV. The CDR3 spans 17 residues. For the CDR3, the DNA is TGTGCCAGCAGTTCCATTGGCACTAGGGCTAGCACAGATACGCAGTATTTT. Translating gives CASSSIGTRASTDTQYF.

This chain uses TRBV5-6 with TRBJ2-7; a possible D gene is TRBD2 (6 bases). The CDR3 contains 15 residues. The V gene lost 1 base and the J gene lost 2 bases, with 13 bases spanning the gap. CDR1 SGHDT and CDR2 YYEEEE come from the germline V gene. The CDR3 region is CASSLWGGPPYEQYF. The CDR3 bases are TGTGCCAGCAGCTTGTGGGGAGGACCTCCCTACGAGCAGTACTTC.

The chain combines TRBV7-8 with TRBJ1-1; weak D call: TRBD1 (5 bases). This CDR3 is 16 amino acids long. V gave up 5 bases and J gave up 2 bases, with 18 bases separating them. Per the germline V gene, CDR1 is SGHVS and CDR2 is FQNEAQ. The CDR3 region has the DNA TGTGCCAGCAGCCCACTGATGACGGGGGTTAACACTGAAGCTTTCTTT. Its protein is CASSPLMTGVNTEAFF.

The rearrangement links TRBV5-1 to TRBJ2-1; 10 bases map to TRBD1. Germline trimming cut 2 bases from V and 0 bases from J; bases unmatched to any gene: 2. The CDR3 covers 16 residues. The germline V gene encodes CDR1 SGHRS and CDR2 YFSETQ. CDR3 region: CASSFRTGGSYNEQFF. CDR3 sequence (DNA): TGCGCCAGCAGCTTCCGGACAGGGGGCTCCTACAATGAGCAGTTCTTC.

The rearrangement uses TRBV30 and TRBJ2-7, with D unclear. CDR3 size: 11 residues. V lost 0 bases to trimming and J lost 9 bases, with 9 bases between them. Per the germline V gene, CDR1 is GTSNPN and CDR2 is SVGIG (reference sequence). The CDR3 is CAWSVSLLQYF. CDR3 nucleotides: TGTGCCTGGAGTGTATCGCTGTTGCAGTACTTC.

This clone came up once. The chain joins TRBV7-8 to TRBJ1-6; 10 bases agree with TRBD1. The CDR3 loop spans 15 amino acids. The germline V gene encodes CDR1 SGHVS and CDR2 FQNEAQ. J was trimmed by 8 bases and V by 7 bases; bases with no gene match: 8. The CDR3 DNA reads TGTGCCAGCAAAGCTTCGACAGGGGGCGATTCACCCCTCCACTTT. It yields the protein CASKASTGGDSPLHF.

The rearrangement uses TRBV27 and TRBJ1-5; tentatively, D is TRBD1 (5 bases). The CDR3 is made up of 15 amino acids. With 6 bases removed from V and 9 bases from J, the gap between germline ends came to 21 bases. CDR1 MNHEY and CDR2 SMNVEV come from the germline V gene (reference sequence). The CDR3 spells CASSTRAGHNGPQHF. The CDR3 DNA is TGTGCCAGCAGCACCCGGGCCGGACATAACGGGCCCCAGCATTTT.

This clone was observed a single time. The J gene is TRBJ1-5, the V gene TRBV16; D not resolved. From germline, CDR1 is KGHSY and CDR2 FQNENV. V was trimmed by 4 bases and J by 0 bases, leaving 10 bases between them. The CDR3 loop spans 15 amino acids. The CDR3 here is CASSPDGDSNQPQHF. The CDR3 bases are TGTGCCAGCAGCCCCGACGGCGATAGCAATCAGCCCCAGCATTTT.

This clone was seen a handful of times. J is TRBJ1-1 and V is TRBV5-1, with 8 bases lining up with TRBD1. The V and J ends lost 0 bases and 4 bases, in that order; junction bases with no gene match: 2. This CDR3 has 14 residues. From germline, CDR1 is SGHRS and CDR2 YFSETQ. For the CDR3, the DNA is TGCGCCAGCAGCTTGGATACAGGGGGCACTGAAGCTTTCTTT. Protein: CASSLDTGGTEAFF.

This chain links TRBV3-1 (or the pseudogene TRBV3-2) with TRBJ2-7, with a possible D match to TRBD2 (5 bases). Trimming took off 1 base at V and 2 bases at J, with 15 bases between the two ends. This CDR3 has 16 amino acids. CDR1 and CDR2 from the germline V gene are LGHDT and YNNKEL (reference sequence). The CDR3 region has the DNA TGTGCCAGCAGCCAAGCCAGGAGGACGAGAACCTACGAGCAGTACTTC. Encoded protein: CASSQARRTRTYEQYF.

This CDR3 reads CASSLNPGFRNTEAFF. The CDR3 DNA reads TGTGCCAGCAGCTTGAATCCTGGTTTCCGGAACACTGAAGCTTTCTTT. This sequence joins TRBV7-9 and TRBJ1-1, with unresolved D. Trimming removed 3 bases at V and 1 base at J, with 15 bases between. This CDR3 is 16 amino acids long. CDR1 SEHNR and CDR2 FQNEAQ come from the germline V gene (reference sequence).

As concerns this clone: Within the sample, other DNA sequences also encode this same CDR3. The gene calls are TRBV9 and TRBJ1-1, with TRBD1 matching over 7 bases. Germline values: CDR1 SGDLS, CDR2 YYNGEE. V was clipped by 0 bases and J by 6 bases; unmatched bases: 5. The CDR3 runs to 14 residues. CDR3 residues: CASSVAQGGAEAFF. In DNA, the CDR3 is TGTGCCAGCAGCGTAGCCCAGGGGGGGGCTGAAGCTTTCTTT. Combining the CDR3 with reference TRBV9 and TRBJ1-1 gives the whole variable domain DSGVTQTPKHLITATGQRVTLRCSPRSGDLSVYWYQQSLDQGLQFLIQYYNGEERAKGNILERFSAQQFPDLHSELNLSSLELGDSALYFCASSVAQGGAEAFFGQGTRLTVV.

The CDR3 here is CASSLVLAVQETQYF. The CDR3 nucleotides read TGCGCCAGCAGCTTGGTTCTAGCGGTACAAGAGACCCAGTACTTC. The V and J genes are TRBV5-1 and TRBJ2-5; 7 bases are shared with TRBD2. Germline lookup yields CDR1 SGHRS and CDR2 YFSETQ. This CDR3 is built from 15 residues. The ends lost 0 bases at V and 2 bases at J; junction bases unmatched: 4.

This chain links TRBV6-5 with TRBJ1-4; maybe TRBD1 (5 bases). Germline V lookup: CDR1 MNHEY, CDR2 SVGAGI. Trimming removed 5 bases from V and 5 bases from J, with 15 bases in between. The length of the CDR3 is 15 residues. CDR3 bases: TGTGCCAGCAGTAATAAGGATAGGGGAAATGAAAAACTGTTTTTT. It codes for CASSNKDRGNEKLFF.

The chain has TRBV27 and TRBJ2-7; D might be TRBD1 (5 bases). This CDR3 contains 15 residues. V was pared by 8 bases and J by 3 bases, with 20 bases between. Germline V gene data show CDR1 as MNHEY and CDR2 as SMNVEV (reference sequence). CDR3 sequence reads: CASAGHRGVDYEQYF. The CDR3 bases are TGTGCCAGCGCCGGACACCGAGGAGTGGACTACGAGCAGTACTTC.